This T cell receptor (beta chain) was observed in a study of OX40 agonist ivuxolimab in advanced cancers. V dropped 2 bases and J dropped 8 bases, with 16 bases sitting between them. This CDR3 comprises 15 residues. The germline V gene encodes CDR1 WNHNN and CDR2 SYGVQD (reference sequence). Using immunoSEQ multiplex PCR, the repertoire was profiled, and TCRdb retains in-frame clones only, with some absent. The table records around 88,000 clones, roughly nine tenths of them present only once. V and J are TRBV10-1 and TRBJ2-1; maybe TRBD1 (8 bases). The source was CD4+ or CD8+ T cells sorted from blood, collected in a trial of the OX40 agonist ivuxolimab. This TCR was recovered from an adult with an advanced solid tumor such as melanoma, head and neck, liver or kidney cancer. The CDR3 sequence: CASSEGGAGGDEQFF. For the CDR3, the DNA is TGCGCCAGCAGTGAGGGGGGGGCAGGGGGCGATGAGCAGTTCTTC.